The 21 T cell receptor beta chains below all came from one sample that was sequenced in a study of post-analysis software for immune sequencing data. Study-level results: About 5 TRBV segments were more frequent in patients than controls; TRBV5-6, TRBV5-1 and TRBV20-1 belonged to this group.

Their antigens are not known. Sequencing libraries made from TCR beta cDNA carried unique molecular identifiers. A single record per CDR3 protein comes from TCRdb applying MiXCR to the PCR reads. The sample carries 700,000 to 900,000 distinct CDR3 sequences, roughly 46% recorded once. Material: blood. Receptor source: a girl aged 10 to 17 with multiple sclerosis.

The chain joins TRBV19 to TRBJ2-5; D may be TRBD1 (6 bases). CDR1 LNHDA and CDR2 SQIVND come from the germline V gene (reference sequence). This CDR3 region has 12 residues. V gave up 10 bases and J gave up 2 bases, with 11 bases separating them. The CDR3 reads CATVDRQETQYF. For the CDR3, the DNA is TGTGCCACCGTAGACAGGCAAGAGACCCAGTACTTC.

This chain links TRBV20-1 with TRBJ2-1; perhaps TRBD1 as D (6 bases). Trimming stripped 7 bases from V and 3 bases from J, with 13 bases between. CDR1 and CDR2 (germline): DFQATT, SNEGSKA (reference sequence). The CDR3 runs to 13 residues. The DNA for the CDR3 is TGCAGTGGCTCCCTGGACAGCTACAATGAGCAGTTCTTC. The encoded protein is CSGSLDSYNEQFF.

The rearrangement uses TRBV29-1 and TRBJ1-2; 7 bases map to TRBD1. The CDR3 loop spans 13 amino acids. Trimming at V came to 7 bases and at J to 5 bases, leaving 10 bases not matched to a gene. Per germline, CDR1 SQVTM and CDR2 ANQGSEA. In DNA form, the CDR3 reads TGCAGCGCCGAACGACAGGGTTCATATGGCTACACCTTC. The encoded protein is CSAERQGSYGYTF.

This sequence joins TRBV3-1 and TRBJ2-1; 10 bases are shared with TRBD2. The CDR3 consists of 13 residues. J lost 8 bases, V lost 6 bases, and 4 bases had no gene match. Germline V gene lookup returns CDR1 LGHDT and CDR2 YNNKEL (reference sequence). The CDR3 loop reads CASRNSGRYEQFF. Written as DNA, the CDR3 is TGTGCCAGCAGAAATAGCGGGAGGTATGAGCAGTTCTTC.

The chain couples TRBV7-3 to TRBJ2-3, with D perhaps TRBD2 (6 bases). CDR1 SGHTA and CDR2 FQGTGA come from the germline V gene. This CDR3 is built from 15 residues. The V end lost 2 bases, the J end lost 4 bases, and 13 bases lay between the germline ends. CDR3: CASSLGLGDSDTQYF. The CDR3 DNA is TGTGCCAGCAGCTTAGGCCTTGGGGACTCAGATACGCAGTATTTT.

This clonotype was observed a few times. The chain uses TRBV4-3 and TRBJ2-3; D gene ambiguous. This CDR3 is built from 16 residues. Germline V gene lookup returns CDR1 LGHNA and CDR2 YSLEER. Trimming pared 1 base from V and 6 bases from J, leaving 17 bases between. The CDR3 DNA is TGCGCCAGCAGCCAAGGGTTCGGCGTCTTTATGGATACGCAGTATTTT. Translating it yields CASSQGFGVFMDTQYF.

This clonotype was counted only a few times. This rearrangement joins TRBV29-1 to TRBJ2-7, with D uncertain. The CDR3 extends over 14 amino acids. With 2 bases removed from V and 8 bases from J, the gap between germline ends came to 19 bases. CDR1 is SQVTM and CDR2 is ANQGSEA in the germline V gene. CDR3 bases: TGCAGCGTTGAATGGGGAAGCCGGATCTCGCAGCAGTACTTC. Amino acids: CSVEWGSRISQQYF.

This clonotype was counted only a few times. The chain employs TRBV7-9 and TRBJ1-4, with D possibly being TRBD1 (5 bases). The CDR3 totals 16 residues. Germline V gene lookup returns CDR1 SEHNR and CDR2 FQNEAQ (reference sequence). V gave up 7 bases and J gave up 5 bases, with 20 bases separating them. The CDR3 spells CASTPGGTALNEKLFF. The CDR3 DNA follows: TGTGCCAGCACCCCCGGGGGGACGGCGCTAAATGAAAAACTGTTTTTT.

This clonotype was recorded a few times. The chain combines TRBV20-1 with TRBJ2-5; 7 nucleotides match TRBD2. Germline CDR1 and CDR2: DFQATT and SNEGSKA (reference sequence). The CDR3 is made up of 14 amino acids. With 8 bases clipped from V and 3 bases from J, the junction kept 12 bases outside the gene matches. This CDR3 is CSQLAGDPEETQYF. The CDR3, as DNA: TGCAGTCAGCTTGCGGGAGATCCCGAAGAGACCCAGTACTTC.

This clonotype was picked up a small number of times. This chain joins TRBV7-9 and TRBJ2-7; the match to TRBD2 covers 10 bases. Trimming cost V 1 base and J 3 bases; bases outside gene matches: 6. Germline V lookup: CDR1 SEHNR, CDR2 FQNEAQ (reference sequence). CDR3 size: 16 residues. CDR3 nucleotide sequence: TGTGCCAGCAGCTTAGTCCTGGCTAGCGGGAGCTACGAGCAGTACTTC. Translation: CASSLVLASGSYEQYF. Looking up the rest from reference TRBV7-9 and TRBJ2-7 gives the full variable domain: DTGVSQNPRHKITKRGQNVTFRCDPISEHNRLYWYRQTLGQGPEFLTYFQNEAQLEKSRLLSDRFSAERPKGSFSTLEIQRTEQGDSAMYLCASSLVLASGSYEQYFGPGTRLTVT.

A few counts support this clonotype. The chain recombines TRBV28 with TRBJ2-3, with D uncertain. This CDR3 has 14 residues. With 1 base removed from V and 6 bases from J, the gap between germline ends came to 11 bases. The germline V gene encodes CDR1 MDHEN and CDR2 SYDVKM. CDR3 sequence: CASSLYSLQDTQYF. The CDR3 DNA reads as TGTGCCAGCAGTTTATACAGCCTCCAGGATACGCAGTATTTT.

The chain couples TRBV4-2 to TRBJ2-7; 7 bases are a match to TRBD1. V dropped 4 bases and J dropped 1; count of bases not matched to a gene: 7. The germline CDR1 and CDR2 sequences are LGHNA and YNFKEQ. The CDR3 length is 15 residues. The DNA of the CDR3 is TGTGCCAGCAGCCCGACAGGGTCAACTTCCTACGAGCAGTACTTC. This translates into CASSPTGSTSYEQYF.

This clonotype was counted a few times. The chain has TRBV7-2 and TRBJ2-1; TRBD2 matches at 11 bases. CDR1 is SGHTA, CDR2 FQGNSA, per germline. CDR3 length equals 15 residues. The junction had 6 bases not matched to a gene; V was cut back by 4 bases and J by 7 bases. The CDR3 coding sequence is TGTGCCAGCAGCTCCGTGACTAGCGGGGATAATGAGCAGTTCTTC. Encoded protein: CASSSVTSGDNEQFF. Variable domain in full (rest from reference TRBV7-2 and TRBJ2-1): GAGVSQSPSNKVTEKGKDVELRCDPISGHTALYWYRQSLGQGLEFLIYFQGNSAPDKSGLPSDRFSAERTGGSVSTLTIQRTQQEDSAVYLCASSSVTSGDNEQFFGPGTRLTVL.

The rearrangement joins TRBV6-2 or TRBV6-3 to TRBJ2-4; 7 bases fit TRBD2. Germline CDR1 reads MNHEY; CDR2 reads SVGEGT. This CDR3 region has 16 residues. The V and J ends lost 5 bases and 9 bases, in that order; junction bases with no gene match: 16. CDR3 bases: TGTGCCAGCAGTCCGGGGATAGCGGGTCAGGAGGGCATTCAGTACTTC. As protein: CASSPGIAGQEGIQYF.

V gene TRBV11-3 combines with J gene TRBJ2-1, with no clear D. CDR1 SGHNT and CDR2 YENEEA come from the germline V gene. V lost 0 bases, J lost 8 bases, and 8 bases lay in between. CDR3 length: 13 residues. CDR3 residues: CASSLDHRDEQFF. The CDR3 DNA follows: TGTGCCAGCAGCTTAGATCACCGGGATGAGCAGTTCTTC.

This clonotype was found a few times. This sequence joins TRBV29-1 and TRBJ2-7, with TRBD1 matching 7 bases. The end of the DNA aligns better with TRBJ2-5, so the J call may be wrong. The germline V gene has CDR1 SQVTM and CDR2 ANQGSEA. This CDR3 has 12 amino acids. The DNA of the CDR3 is TGCAGCGGTAACAGGGGTCAGGAGACCCAGTACTTC. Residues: CSGNRGQETQYF.

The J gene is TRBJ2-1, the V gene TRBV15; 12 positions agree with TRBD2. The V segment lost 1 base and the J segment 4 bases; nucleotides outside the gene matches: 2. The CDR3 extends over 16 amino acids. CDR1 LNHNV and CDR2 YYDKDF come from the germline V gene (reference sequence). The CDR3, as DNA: TGTGCCACCAGCAGAGGGACTAGCGGGACTTACAATGAGCAGTTCTTC. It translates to CATSRGTSGTYNEQFF.

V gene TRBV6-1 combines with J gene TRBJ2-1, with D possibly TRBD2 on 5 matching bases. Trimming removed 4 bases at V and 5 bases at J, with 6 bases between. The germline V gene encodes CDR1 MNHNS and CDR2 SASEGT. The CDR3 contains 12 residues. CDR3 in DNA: TGTGCCAGCAGTGCTAGCAACAATGAGCAGTTCTTC. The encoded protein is CASSASNNEQFF.

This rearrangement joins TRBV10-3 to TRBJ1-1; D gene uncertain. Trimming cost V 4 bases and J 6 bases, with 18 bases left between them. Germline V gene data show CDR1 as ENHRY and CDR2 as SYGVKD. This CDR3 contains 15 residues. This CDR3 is CAISGHGSRPAEAFF. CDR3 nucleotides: TGTGCCATCAGTGGCCATGGGAGTAGGCCCGCTGAAGCTTTCTTT.

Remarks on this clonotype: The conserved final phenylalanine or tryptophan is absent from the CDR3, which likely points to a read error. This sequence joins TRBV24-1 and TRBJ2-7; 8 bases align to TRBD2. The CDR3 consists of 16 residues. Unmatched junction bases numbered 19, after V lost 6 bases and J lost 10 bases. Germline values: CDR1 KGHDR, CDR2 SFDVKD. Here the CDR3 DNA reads TGTGCCACCAGTCTTGGAGGTGGTACGAGCGGGAGTGCCCAGTACTGC. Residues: CATSLGGGTSGSAQYC.

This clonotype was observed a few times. CDR3 in amino acids: CASSRGGSDWGEQFF. DNA of the CDR3: TGTGCCAGCAGTCGCGGTGGTAGTGATTGGGGTGAGCAGTTCTTC. The rearrangement joins TRBV6-1 to TRBJ2-1; unclear D gene. From germline, CDR1 is MNHNS and CDR2 SASEGT. V was pared by 5 bases and J by 9 bases, with 20 bases between. This CDR3 contains 15 residues.